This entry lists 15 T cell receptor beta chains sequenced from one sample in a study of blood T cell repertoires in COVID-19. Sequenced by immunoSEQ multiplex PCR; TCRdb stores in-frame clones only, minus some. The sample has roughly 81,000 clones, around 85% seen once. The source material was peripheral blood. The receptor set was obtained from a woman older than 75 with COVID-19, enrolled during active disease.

DNA for the CDR3: TGTGCCAGCAGCCCCGCTCAGGGACAGCCCCAGCATTTT. The encoded protein is CASSPAQGQPQHF. The chain recombines TRBV6-4 with TRBJ1-5; maybe TRBD1 (5 bases). The germline V gene has CDR1 MRHNA and CDR2 SNTAGT. This CDR3 spans 13 amino acids. V lost 6 bases and J lost 7, with 13 bases in between.

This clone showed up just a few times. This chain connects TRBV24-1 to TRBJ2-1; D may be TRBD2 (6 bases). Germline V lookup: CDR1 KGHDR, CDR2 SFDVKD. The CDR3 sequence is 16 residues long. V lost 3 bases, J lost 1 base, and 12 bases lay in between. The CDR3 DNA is TGTGCCACCAGTGATGCCGCACTAGCATCCTACAATGAGCAGTTCTTC. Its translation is CATSDAALASYNEQFF.

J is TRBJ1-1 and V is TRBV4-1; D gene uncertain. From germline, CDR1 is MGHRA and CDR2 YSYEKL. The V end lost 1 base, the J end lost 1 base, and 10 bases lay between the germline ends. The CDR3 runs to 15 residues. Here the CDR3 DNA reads TGCGCCAGCAGCCAAGTTGGGCAGCCGAACACTGAAGCTTTCTTT. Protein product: CASSQVGQPNTEAFF.

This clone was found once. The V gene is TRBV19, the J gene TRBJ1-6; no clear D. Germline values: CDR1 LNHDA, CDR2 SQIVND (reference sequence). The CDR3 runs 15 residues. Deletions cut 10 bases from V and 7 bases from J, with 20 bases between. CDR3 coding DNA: TGTGCCACCAAGGAATTCGGGAGGTCGAATTCACCCCTCCACTTT. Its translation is CATKEFGRSNSPLHF.

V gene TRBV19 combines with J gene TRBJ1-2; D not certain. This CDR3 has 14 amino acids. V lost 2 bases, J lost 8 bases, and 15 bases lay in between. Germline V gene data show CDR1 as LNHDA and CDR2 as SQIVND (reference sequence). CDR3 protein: CASSIRGVVEGYTF. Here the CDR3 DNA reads TGTGCCAGTAGTATACGGGGTGTGGTTGAAGGCTACACCTTC.

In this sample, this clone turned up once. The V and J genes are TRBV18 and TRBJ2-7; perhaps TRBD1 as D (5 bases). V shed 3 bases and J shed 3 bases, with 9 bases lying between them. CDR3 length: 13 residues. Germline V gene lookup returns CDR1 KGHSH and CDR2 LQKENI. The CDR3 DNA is TGTGCCAGCTCACCCAGGGTGATCTACGAGCAGTACTTC. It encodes CASSPRVIYEQYF.

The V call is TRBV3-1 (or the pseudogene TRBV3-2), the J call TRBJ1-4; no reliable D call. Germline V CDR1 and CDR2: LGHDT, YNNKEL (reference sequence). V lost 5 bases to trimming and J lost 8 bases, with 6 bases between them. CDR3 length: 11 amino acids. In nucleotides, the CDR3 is TGTGCCAGCAGCTGGAGAGAAAAACTGTTTTTT. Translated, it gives CASSWREKLFF.

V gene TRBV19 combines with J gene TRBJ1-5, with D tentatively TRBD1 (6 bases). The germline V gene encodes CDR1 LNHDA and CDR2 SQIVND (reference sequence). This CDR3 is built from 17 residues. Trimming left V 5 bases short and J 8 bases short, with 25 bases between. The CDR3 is CASSPLFTGTLRKPQHF. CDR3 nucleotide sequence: TGTGCCAGTAGTCCATTATTTACAGGGACCCTCCGGAAGCCCCAGCATTTT.

CDR3 sequence reads: CASSYGGAQYF. The CDR3 coding sequence is TGTGCCAGCAGTTACGGTGGGGCGCAGTACTTC. The chain joins TRBV6-6 to TRBJ2-7; maybe TRBD1 (5 bases). Trimming took 2 bases from V and 9 from J, leaving 8 bases between them. The CDR3 has 11 residues. Per the germline V gene, CDR1 is MNHNY and CDR2 is SVGAGI (reference sequence).

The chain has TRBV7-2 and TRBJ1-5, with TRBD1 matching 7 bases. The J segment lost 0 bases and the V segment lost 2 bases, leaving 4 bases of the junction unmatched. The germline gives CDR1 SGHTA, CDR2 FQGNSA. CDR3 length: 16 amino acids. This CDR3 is CASSLQGVGSNQPQHF. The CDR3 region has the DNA TGTGCCAGCAGCTTACAGGGGGTTGGTAGCAATCAGCCCCAGCATTTT.

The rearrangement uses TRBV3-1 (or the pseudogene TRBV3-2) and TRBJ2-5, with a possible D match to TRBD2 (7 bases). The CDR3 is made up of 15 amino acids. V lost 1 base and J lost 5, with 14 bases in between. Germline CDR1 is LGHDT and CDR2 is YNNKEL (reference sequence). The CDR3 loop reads CASSQVGGPWETQYF. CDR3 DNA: TGTGCCAGCAGCCAAGTGGGGGGGCCCTGGGAGACCCAGTACTTC.

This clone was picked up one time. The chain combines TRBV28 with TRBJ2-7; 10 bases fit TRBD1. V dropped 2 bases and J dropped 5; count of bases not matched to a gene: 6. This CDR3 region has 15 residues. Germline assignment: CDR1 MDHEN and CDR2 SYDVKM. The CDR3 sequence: CASSLVGTGAHEQYF. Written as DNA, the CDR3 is TGTGCCAGCAGTTTAGTAGGGACAGGGGCCCACGAGCAGTACTTC.

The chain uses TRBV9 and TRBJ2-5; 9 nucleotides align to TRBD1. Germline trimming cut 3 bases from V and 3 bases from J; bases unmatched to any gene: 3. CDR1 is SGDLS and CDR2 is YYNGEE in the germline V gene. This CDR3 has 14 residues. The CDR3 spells CASSATGGEETQYF. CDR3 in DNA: TGTGCCAGCAGCGCAACAGGGGGCGAAGAGACCCAGTACTTC.

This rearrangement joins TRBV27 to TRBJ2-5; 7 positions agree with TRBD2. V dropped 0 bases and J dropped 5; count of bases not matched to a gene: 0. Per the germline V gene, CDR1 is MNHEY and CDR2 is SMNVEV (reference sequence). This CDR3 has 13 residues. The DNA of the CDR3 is TGTGCCAGCAGTTTATCGGGGGGGGAGACCCAGTACTTC. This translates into CASSLSGGETQYF.

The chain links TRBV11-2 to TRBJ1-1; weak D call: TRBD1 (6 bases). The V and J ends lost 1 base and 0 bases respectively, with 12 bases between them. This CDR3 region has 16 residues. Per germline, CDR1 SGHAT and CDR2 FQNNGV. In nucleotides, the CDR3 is TGTGCCAGCAGCTTAGGCCAGGGACATATGAACACTGAAGCTTTCTTT. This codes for CASSLGQGHMNTEAFF.